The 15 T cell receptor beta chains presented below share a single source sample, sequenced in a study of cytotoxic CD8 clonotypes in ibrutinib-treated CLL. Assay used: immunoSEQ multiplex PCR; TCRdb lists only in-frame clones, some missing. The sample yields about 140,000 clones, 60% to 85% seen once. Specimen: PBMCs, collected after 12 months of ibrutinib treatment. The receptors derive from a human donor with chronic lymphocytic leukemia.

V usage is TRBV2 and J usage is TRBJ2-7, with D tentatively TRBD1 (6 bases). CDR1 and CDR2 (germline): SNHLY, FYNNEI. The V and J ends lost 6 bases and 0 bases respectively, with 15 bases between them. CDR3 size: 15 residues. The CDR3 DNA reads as TGTGCCAGCAGAAAGGGTCGGGACAACTCCTACGAGCAGTACTTC. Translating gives CASRKGRDNSYEQYF.

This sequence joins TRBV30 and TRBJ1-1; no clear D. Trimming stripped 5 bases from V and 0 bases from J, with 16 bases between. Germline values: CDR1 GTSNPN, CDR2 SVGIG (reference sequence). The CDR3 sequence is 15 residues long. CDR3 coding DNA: TGTGCCTGGGGGCGCCCCGGAGATATGAACACTGAAGCTTTCTTT. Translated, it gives CAWGRPGDMNTEAFF.

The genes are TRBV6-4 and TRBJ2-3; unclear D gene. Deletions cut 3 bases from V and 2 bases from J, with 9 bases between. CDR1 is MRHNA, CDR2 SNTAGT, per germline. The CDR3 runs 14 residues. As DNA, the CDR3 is TGTGCCAGCAGTGAATCAAACCTCACAGATACGCAGTATTTT. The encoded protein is CASSESNLTDTQYF.

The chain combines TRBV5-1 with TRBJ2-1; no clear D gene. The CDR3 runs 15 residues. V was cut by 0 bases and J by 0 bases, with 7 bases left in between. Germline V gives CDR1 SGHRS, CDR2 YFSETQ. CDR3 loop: CASSLEGSSYNEQFF. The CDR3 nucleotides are TGCGCCAGCAGCTTGGAGGGTAGCTCCTACAATGAGCAGTTCTTC.

This chain's CDR3 is CASSLSQDTQYF. The CDR3, as DNA: TGTGCCAGCAGCCTCTCCCAGGATACGCAGTATTTT. The chain links TRBV6-6 to TRBJ2-3; D is ambiguous. Germline CDR1 is MNHNY and CDR2 is SVGAGI (reference sequence). The V end was cut by 6 bases, the J end by 6 bases, with 10 bases between. This CDR3 spans 12 amino acids.

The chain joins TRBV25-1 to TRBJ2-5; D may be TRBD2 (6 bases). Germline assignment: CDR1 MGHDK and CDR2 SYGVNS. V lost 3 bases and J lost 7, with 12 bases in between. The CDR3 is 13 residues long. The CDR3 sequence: CASSDTSPGTQYF. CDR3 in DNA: TGTGCCAGCAGTGATACTAGCCCCGGGACCCAGTACTTC. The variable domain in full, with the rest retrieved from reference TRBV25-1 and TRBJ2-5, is EADIYQTPRYLVIGTGKKITLECSQTMGHDKMYWYQQDPGMELHLIHYSYGVNSTEKGDLSSESTVSRIRTEHFPLTLESARPSHTSQYLCASSDTSPGTQYFGPGTRLLVL.

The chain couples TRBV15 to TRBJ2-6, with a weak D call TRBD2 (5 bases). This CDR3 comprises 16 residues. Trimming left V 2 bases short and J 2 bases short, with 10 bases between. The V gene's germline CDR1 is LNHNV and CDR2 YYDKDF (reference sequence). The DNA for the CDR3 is TGTGCCACCAGCAGAAAAAAGGAGGCTGGGGCCAACGTCCTGACTTTC. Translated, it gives CATSRKKEAGANVLTF.

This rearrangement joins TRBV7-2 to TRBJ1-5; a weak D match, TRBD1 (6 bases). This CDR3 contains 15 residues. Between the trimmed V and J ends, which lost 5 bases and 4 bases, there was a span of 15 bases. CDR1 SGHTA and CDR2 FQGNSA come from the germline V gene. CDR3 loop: CASSRRGAGNQPQHF. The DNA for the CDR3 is TGTGCCAGCAGCCGACGGGGGGCAGGGAATCAGCCCCAGCATTTT.

Written as DNA, the CDR3 is TGTGCCAGCAGCACCCGGGCAGGGGAGACCCAGTACTTC. Translating gives CASSTRAGETQYF. The V gene is TRBV7-2, the J gene TRBJ2-5; maybe TRBD1 (5 bases). The CDR3 is 13 amino acids. V lost 5 bases to trimming and J lost 5 bases, with 12 bases between them. Germline-derived CDR1 and CDR2 are SGHTA and FQGNSA.

The CDR3 reads CASSAVDRGVYEQYF. CDR3 coding DNA: TGTGCCAGCAGCGCCGTGGACAGGGGCGTATACGAGCAGTACTTC. V and J are TRBV7-9 and TRBJ2-7; 9 nucleotides line up with TRBD1. This CDR3 spans 15 amino acids. Germline V lookup: CDR1 SEHNR, CDR2 FQNEAQ (reference sequence). The trim removed 5 bases at V and 4 bases at J, leaving 9 bases unmatched.

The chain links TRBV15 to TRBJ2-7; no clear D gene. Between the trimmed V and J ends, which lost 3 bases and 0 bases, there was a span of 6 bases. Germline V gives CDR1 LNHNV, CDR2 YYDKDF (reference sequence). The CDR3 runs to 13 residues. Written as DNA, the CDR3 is TGTGCCACCAGCAGGCAGAGCTCCTACGAGCAGTACTTC. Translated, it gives CATSRQSSYEQYF.

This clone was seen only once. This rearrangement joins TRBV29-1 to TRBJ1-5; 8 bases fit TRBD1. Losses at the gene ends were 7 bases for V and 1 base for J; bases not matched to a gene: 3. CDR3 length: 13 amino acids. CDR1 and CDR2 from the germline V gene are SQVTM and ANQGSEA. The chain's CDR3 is CSAQGASNQPQHF. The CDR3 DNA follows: TGCAGCGCCCAGGGGGCGAGCAATCAGCCCCAGCATTTT. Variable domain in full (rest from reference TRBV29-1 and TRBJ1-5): SAVISQKPSRDICQRGTSLTIQCQVDSQVTMMFWYRQQPGQSLTLIATANQGSEATYESGFVIDKFPISRPNLTFSTLTVSNMSPEDSSIYLCSAQGASNQPQHFGDGTRLSIL.

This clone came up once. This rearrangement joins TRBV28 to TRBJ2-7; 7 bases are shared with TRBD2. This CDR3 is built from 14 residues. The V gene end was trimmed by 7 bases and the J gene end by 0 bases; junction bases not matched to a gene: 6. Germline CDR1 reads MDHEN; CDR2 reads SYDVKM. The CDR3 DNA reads TGTGCCAGCAAGGACCCGGGGGGCTCCTACGAGCAGTACTTC. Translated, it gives CASKDPGGSYEQYF. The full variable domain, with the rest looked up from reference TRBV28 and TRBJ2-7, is DVKVTQSSRYLVKRTGEKVFLECVQDMDHENMFWYRQDPGLGLRLIYFSYDVKMKEKGDIPEGYSVSREKKERFSLILESASTNQTSMYLCASKDPGGSYEQYFGPGTRLTVT.

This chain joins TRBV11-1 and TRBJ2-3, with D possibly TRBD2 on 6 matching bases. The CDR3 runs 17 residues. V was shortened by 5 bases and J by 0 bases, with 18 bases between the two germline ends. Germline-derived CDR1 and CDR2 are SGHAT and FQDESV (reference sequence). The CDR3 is CASSTAGAGTSTDTQYF. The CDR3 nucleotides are TGTGCCAGCAGCACCGCCGGGGCAGGGACTAGCACAGATACGCAGTATTTT.

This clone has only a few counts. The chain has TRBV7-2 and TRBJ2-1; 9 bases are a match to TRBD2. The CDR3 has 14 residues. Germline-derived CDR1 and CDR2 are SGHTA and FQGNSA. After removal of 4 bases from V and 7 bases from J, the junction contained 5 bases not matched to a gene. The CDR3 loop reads CASSSGLALNEQFF. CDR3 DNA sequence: TGTGCCAGCAGCTCTGGACTAGCGCTAAATGAGCAGTTCTTC.